Following are 24 T cell receptor beta chains from one sample sequenced in a study of metastatic and nonmetastatic thyroid tumors. TCRdb re-called the PCR reads via MiXCR. The data show roughly 5,900 clones, 34% seen once. Nobody among the patients had been given any treatment before thyroid surgery. Sequencing used adjacent normal tissue. The source is a male donor with papillary thyroid cancer or a benign thyroid nodule (not recorded which). Some clones in this sample may be carry-over from other donors' samples.

Note on this clone: The junction shows a germline mismatch at one end, possibly a read error. The genes are TRBV6-5 and TRBJ1-2; D gene ambiguous. The CDR3 covers 14 residues. The germline gives CDR1 MNHEY, CDR2 SVGAGI. CDR3 nucleotides: TGTGCCGGCAGTCACCGGCGGCCGGAAGAAGGATACACATTC. As protein: CAGSHRRPEEGYTF.

The sample holds a few counts of this clone. The V and J genes are TRBV10-2 and TRBJ2-7; a possible D gene is TRBD2 (6 bases). The V end was cut by 5 bases, the J end by 4 bases, with 9 bases between. This CDR3 is built from 12 residues. The germline V gene encodes CDR1 WSHSY and CDR2 SAAADI. This chain's CDR3 is CASSPRGYEQYF. The DNA of the CDR3 is TGCGCCAGCAGTCCTCGGGGGTACGAGCAGTACTTC.

The chain joins TRBV5-1 to TRBJ2-5; D is undetermined. Trimming left V 0 bases short and J 7 bases short, with 10 bases between. Germline values: CDR1 SGHRS, CDR2 YFSETQ. The CDR3 consists of 13 residues. The CDR3 loop is CASSLGQRGTQYF. For the CDR3, the DNA is TGCGCCAGCAGCTTGGGGCAGCGCGGGACCCAGTACTTC. Full variable domain (rest looked up from reference TRBV5-1 and TRBJ2-5): KAGVTQTPRYLIKTRGQQVTLSCSPISGHRSVSWYQQTPGQGLQFLFEYFSETQRNKGNFPGRFSGRQFSNSRSEMNVSTLELGDSALYLCASSLGQRGTQYFGPGTRLLVL.

A word on this clone: Likely a read error: the CDR3 ends without its conserved phenylalanine or tryptophan. The rearrangement uses TRBV29-1 and TRBJ2-1, with D tentatively TRBD2 (5 bases). The CDR3 runs to 12 residues. CDR1 and CDR2 from the germline V gene are SQVTM and ANQGSEA. CDR3 protein: CSAVYVVEEQFS. CDR3 DNA: TGTAGCGCTGTATACGTGGTGGAGGAGCAGTTCTCC.

A note on this clone: An end of the junction differs from the germline gene, which may be a read error. The chain couples TRBV6-1 to TRBJ2-1; D might be TRBD2 (6 bases). CDR1 MNHNS and CDR2 SASEGT come from the germline V gene. CDR3 length: 18 residues. CDR3 region: CASSENSLRGTSWYEQLF. For the CDR3, the DNA is TGTGCCAGCAGTGAAAACAGCCTCCGCGGAACTAGCTGGTATGAGCAGTTATTC.

The chain couples TRBV6-5 to TRBJ2-1; the D is unclear. The V gene's germline CDR1 is MNHEY and CDR2 SVGAGI. V was trimmed by 3 bases and J by 6 bases, leaving 9 bases between them. The CDR3 runs 13 residues. This CDR3 reads CASSYARTNEQFF. CDR3 nucleotides: TGTGCCAGCAGTTATGCTAGGACCAATGAGCAGTTCTTC.

The chain joins TRBV28 to TRBJ2-3; 7 nucleotides line up with TRBD2. The trim removed 11 bases at V and 2 bases at J, leaving 7 bases unmatched. The CDR3 loop spans 13 amino acids. The germline gives CDR1 MDHEN, CDR2 SYDVKM. CDR3 in amino acids: CASGRGFTDTQYF. The CDR3, as DNA: TGTGCCTCGGGGCGGGGGTTCACAGATACGCAGTATTTT.

About this clone itself: A junction end diverges from the germline sequence, so it may reflect a read error. The rearrangement joins TRBV11-2 to TRBJ2-7; 8 nucleotides align to TRBD2. Germline V gene lookup returns CDR1 SGHAT and CDR2 FQNNGV. The CDR3 is 18 amino acids. Here the CDR3 DNA reads TGTGCCAGCATCTTAGTCTTCCCCATCAGCGGGAGTTCCTACGAGCAGCACTTC. The encoded protein is CASILVFPISGSSYEQHF.

By share of the sample, this clone is large. The chain combines TRBV2 with TRBJ2-7; D gene uncertain. This CDR3 comprises 15 residues. Between the trimmed V and J ends, which lost 6 bases and 7 bases, there was a span of 22 bases. Looked up from germline, CDR1 is SNHLY and CDR2 is FYNNEI. The CDR3 nucleotides are TGTGCCAGCAGCGGAGAGGTCCGGAAAATGGGTGAGCAGTACTTC. This sequence encodes CASSGEVRKMGEQYF.

The chain has TRBV2 and TRBJ2-3; TRBD2 is a possible D gene (5 bases). The germline V gene encodes CDR1 SNHLY and CDR2 FYNNEI. Between the trimmed V and J ends, which lost 8 bases and 3 bases, there was a span of 24 bases. This CDR3 region has 17 residues. CDR3 residues: CASRRVPQDWGTDTQYF. The CDR3 DNA is TGTGCCAGCCGAAGAGTGCCCCAGGACTGGGGAACAGATACGCAGTATTTT. The full variable domain, rest sourced from reference TRBV2 and TRBJ2-3, is EPEVTQTPSHQVTQMGQEVILRCVPISNHLYFYWYRQILGQKVEFLVSFYNNEISEKSEIFDDQFSVERPDGSNFTLKIRSTKLEDSAMYFCASRRVPQDWGTDTQYFGPGTRLTVL.

This clone appeared a few times. The chain recombines TRBV28 with TRBJ1-1; D perhaps matches TRBD1 (6 bases). The CDR3 length is 13 residues. CDR1 and CDR2 from the germline V gene are MDHEN and SYDVKM. The V and J ends lost 5 bases and 5 bases respectively, with 12 bases between them. The chain's CDR3 is CASSTGSGTEAFF. The CDR3 nucleotides are TGTGCCAGCAGTACAGGGTCGGGGACTGAAGCTTTCTTT.

This clone has a handful of counts. The rearrangement links TRBV6-1 to TRBJ1-2; no reliable D call. The germline V gene has CDR1 MNHNS and CDR2 SASEGT. The CDR3 is made up of 15 amino acids. The V and J ends lost 6 bases and 8 bases respectively, with 22 bases between them. This CDR3 reads CASRPIQRVRDGYTF. The CDR3 region has the DNA TGTGCCAGCAGGCCCATTCAGAGAGTTCGCGACGGCTACACCTTC.

The rearrangement links TRBV5-4 to TRBJ2-7; TRBD1 agrees at 8 bases. The CDR3 length is 15 residues. Trimming cost V 2 bases and J 5 bases; bases outside gene matches: 9. Germline-derived CDR1 and CDR2 are SGHNT and YYREEE (reference sequence). The CDR3 protein is CASSFQQGVNNEQYF. CDR3 DNA sequence: TGTGCCAGCAGCTTTCAACAGGGGGTAAATAACGAGCAGTACTTC. Variable domain in full (rest from reference TRBV5-4 and TRBJ2-7): ETGVTQSPTHLIKTRGQQVTLRCSSQSGHNTVSWYQQALGQGPQFIFQYYREEENGRGNFPPRFSGLQFPNYSSELNVNALELDDSALYLCASSFQQGVNNEQYFGPGTRLTVT.

The chain recombines TRBV11-2 with TRBJ2-7; no clear D. Trimming pared 0 bases from V and 6 bases from J, leaving 12 bases between. This CDR3 has 14 residues. Germline V CDR1 and CDR2: SGHAT, FQNNGV. The CDR3 bases are TGTGCCAGCAGCTTAGATAGGGTAGTCGGCGAGCAGTACTTC. Its translation: CASSLDRVVGEQYF.

This sequence joins TRBV11-2 and TRBJ2-2, with TRBD2 matching over 9 bases. CDR1 and CDR2 (germline): SGHAT, FQNNGV. The junction had 9 bases not matched to a gene; V was cut back by 3 bases and J by 4 bases. This CDR3 has 17 residues. CDR3: CASSFPSGVAGTGELFF. In nucleotides, the CDR3 is TGTGCCAGCAGCTTTCCTAGCGGGGTAGCGGGCACCGGGGAGCTGTTTTTT.

This chain uses TRBV6-1 with TRBJ2-1; the match to TRBD2 covers 9 bases. Germline trimming cut 2 bases from V and 7 bases from J; bases unmatched to any gene: 15. The CDR3 has 18 amino acids. Germline V gene sequence: CDR1 MNHNS, CDR2 SASEGT. As DNA, the CDR3 is TGTGCCAGCAGTGAAAACAGCATCAGGGTAACTAGCGGGAATGAGCAGTTCTTC. Protein: CASSENSIRVTSGNEQFF.

The chain joins TRBV20-1 to TRBJ2-7, with 8 bases fitting TRBD1. CDR3 length equals 12 residues. Germline CDR1 is DFQATT and CDR2 is SNEGSKA (reference sequence). CDR3 sequence: CTVEGQVGEQYF. CDR3 coding DNA: TGCACCGTAGAGGGACAGGTTGGCGAGCAGTACTTC.

This clone showed up just a few times. The chain employs TRBV12-3 or TRBV12-4 and TRBJ2-7; a weak D match, TRBD1 (6 bases). The germline V and J ends were trimmed by 6 bases and 5 bases, with 17 bases remaining between them. The CDR3 runs 14 residues. Written as DNA, the CDR3 is TGTGCCAGCAGCTATACAGGGCCCACCCACGAGCAGTACTTC. Amino acids: CASSYTGPTHEQYF.

The chain is built from TRBV9 and TRBJ2-1; 7 bases agree with TRBD1. CDR1 and CDR2 from the germline V gene are SGDLS and YYNGEE. V trimming: 4 bases; J trimming: 3 bases; junction bases outside the gene matches: 10. The length of the CDR3 is 16 residues. The CDR3 nucleotides read TGTGCCAGCAGCCTAATCGCGAGGGGGCACTACAATGAGCAGTTCTTC. It specifies CASSLIARGHYNEQFF.

This clone came up a few times. Here the CDR3 omits its conserved ending phenylalanine or tryptophan, so a read error is the likely source. V gene TRBV7-6 combines with J gene TRBJ2-2, with D possibly matching TRBD1 (6 bases). Germline V gives CDR1 SGHVS, CDR2 FNYEAQ. The CDR3 totals 16 residues. V gave up 5 bases and J gave up 4 bases, with 17 bases separating them. CDR3: CASSQGWGRSTGELFL. Written as DNA, the CDR3 is TGTGCCAGCAGCCAGGGATGGGGGCGCAGCACCGGGGAGCTGTTTCTT.

The gene calls are TRBV9 and TRBJ2-6, with a tentative D call TRBD1 (5 bases). This CDR3 contains 15 residues. V shed 2 bases and J shed 2 bases, with 8 bases lying between them. CDR1 and CDR2 from the germline V gene are SGDLS and YYNGEE. The CDR3 DNA sequence: TGTGCCAGCAGCGTTTCAGGGACTGGGGCCAACGTCCTGACTTTC. Translating gives CASSVSGTGANVLTF. Variable domain in full (rest from reference TRBV9 and TRBJ2-6): DSGVTQTPKHLITATGQRVTLRCSPRSGDLSVYWYQQSLDQGLQFLIQYYNGEERAKGNILERFSAQQFPDLHSELNLSSLELGDSALYFCASSVSGTGANVLTFGAGSRLTVL.

By proportion, this clone is medium-sized (0.01 to 0.1%). The chain is built from TRBV20-1 and TRBJ1-1; D is unclear. CDR1 and CDR2 (germline): DFQATT, SNEGSKA (reference sequence). The CDR3 length is 11 residues. Trimming stripped 4 bases from V and 1 base from J, with 4 bases between. In DNA form, the CDR3 reads TGCAGTGCTACCCAGAACACTGAAGCTTTCTTT. Protein product: CSATQNTEAFF.

This clone was observed a few times. V and J are TRBV2 and TRBJ2-1, with 12 positions matching TRBD2. CDR3 size: 13 residues. Trimming at V came to 3 bases and at J to 12 bases, leaving 3 bases not matched to a gene. Germline CDR1 is SNHLY and CDR2 is FYNNEI. CDR3 sequence (DNA): TGTGCCAGCAGTGAGTCTAGCGGGAGGGGGCAGTTCTTC. It encodes CASSESSGRGQFF.

This rearrangement joins TRBV28 to TRBJ2-7, with TRBD2 matching over 8 bases. J lost 3 bases, V lost 6 bases, and 10 bases had no gene match. The CDR3 extends over 15 amino acids. Germline V gene lookup returns CDR1 MDHEN and CDR2 SYDVKM. Here the CDR3 reads CASRNPAGDGYEQYF. In DNA form, the CDR3 reads TGTGCCAGCAGAAACCCAGCGGGAGATGGCTACGAGCAGTACTTC.